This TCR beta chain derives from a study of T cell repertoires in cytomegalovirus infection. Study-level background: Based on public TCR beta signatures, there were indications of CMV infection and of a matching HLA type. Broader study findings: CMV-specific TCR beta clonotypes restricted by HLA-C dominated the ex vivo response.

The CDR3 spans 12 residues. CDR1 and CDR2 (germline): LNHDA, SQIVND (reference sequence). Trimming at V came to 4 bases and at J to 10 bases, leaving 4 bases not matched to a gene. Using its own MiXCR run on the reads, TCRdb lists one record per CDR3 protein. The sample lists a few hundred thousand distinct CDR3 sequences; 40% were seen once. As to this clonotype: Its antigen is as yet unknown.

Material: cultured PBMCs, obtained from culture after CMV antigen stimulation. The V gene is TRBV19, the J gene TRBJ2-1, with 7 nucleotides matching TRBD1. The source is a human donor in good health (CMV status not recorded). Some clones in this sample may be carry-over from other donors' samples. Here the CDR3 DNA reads TGTGCCAGTAGTAACAGGGGTTACGAGCAGTTCTTC. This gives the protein CASSNRGYEQFF.